Listed here are 9 T cell receptor beta chains from one sample, sequenced in a study of T cells after yellow fever vaccination (dated by TCRdb to about 2019). The library relied on 5' RACE. The sequencer listed for this sample is Illumina NovaSeq 6000. TCRdb reanalyzed the raw reads on its own, using fastp at Q25 for trimming and MiXCR for clone calling, and kept in-frame beta chains. Identical CDR3 proteins give one entry, which carries the most common genes and DNA. Across this sample there are about 320,000 distinct CDR3 sequences, with around a tenth seen only once. Around 3.2% of the sample is taken by the ten largest. The treatment or condition label, read with the paper, signifies: live attenuated yellow fever vaccine strain. The sample consisted of CD4+ T cells sorted from PBMCs, taken 45 days after the yellow fever booster vaccination. The receptors shown here come from a man aged 18 to 30 who received the YFV17D yellow fever vaccine.

This clonotype was detected a few times. The chain recombines TRBV20-1 with TRBJ2-4; no clear D. V lost 6 bases, J lost 6 bases, and 9 bases lay in between. CDR3 length: 11 amino acids. Germline CDR1 is DFQATT and CDR2 is SNEGSKA (reference sequence). The CDR3 spells CSASRGNIQYF. The CDR3 nucleotides are TGCAGTGCCTCCCGCGGAAACATTCAGTACTTC.

This clonotype has more than one count but fewer than ten. J is TRBJ2-5 and V is TRBV24-1, with D possibly matching TRBD2 (6 bases). The germline V gene encodes CDR1 KGHDR and CDR2 SFDVKD. The CDR3 runs 13 residues. V was clipped by 5 bases and J by 4 bases, with 10 bases between them. The CDR3 loop reads CATSAPGGETQYF. In DNA form, the CDR3 reads TGTGCCACCAGTGCCCCCGGGGGAGAGACCCAGTACTTC.

The chain couples TRBV7-3 to TRBJ2-3; a weak D match, TRBD2 (6 bases). The V gene's germline CDR1 is SGHTA and CDR2 FQGTGA. This CDR3 region has 15 residues. Trimming cost V 2 bases and J 5 bases, with 14 bases left between them. CDR3 sequence reads: CASSLSGGAEDTQYF. In nucleotides, the CDR3 is TGTGCCAGCAGCTTATCGGGCGGGGCTGAAGATACGCAGTATTTT.

The V gene is TRBV3-1, the J gene TRBJ2-3, with TRBD2 matching over 10 bases. The CDR3 loop spans 16 amino acids. The J segment lost 1 base and the V segment lost 3 bases, leaving 4 bases of the junction unmatched. Per germline, CDR1 LGHDT and CDR2 YNNKEL (reference sequence). CDR3 protein: CASSQALAGGTDTQYF. CDR3 bases: TGTGCCAGCAGCCAGGCCCTAGCGGGGGGCACAGATACGCAGTATTTT.

This clonotype was seen a few times. The chain couples TRBV20-1 to TRBJ1-5; D call uncertain. V gave up 1 base and J gave up 4 bases, with 11 bases separating them. This CDR3 comprises 14 residues. CDR1 is DFQATT, CDR2 SNEGSKA, per germline (reference sequence). The chain's CDR3 is CSARARTGNQPQHF. The CDR3 DNA is TGCAGTGCTAGAGCCCGAACGGGGAATCAGCCCCAGCATTTT.

This clonotype was seen at least ten times. The chain uses TRBV5-1 and TRBJ2-5; no reliable D call. V lost 5 bases and J 3 bases, leaving 5 bases between the germline ends. Germline V gene sequence: CDR1 SGHRS, CDR2 YFSETQ. CDR3 size: 11 residues. The CDR3, as DNA: TGCGCCAGCAGGCGGAAAGAGACCCAGTACTTC. It codes for CASRRKETQYF.

This clonotype was observed many times. The J gene is TRBJ2-7, the V gene TRBV5-1; TRBD2 aligns across 9 bases. V lost 4 bases and J lost 7; bases outside the gene matches: 6. CDR3 length: 13 residues. Germline V gene lookup returns CDR1 SGHRS and CDR2 YFSETQ. The CDR3 sequence is CASSRSGGGEQYV. In DNA, the CDR3 is TGCGCCAGCAGCCGTAGCGGGGGCGGTGAGCAGTACGTC.

This clonotype was seen at least ten times. The CDR3 DNA sequence: TGTGCCAGCAGCCACGAGTCGAGGACCCAGTACTTC. It translates to CASSHESRTQYF. This chain connects TRBV3-1 to TRBJ2-5, with D unresolved. V was clipped by 3 bases and J by 7 bases, with 9 bases between them. This CDR3 contains 12 residues. CDR1 and CDR2 from the germline V gene are LGHDT and YNNKEL (reference sequence).

The chain has TRBV15 and TRBJ2-7, with TRBD1 matching 7 bases. From germline, CDR1 is LNHNV and CDR2 YYDKDF (reference sequence). V trimming: 1 base; J trimming: 2 bases; junction bases outside the gene matches: 2. This CDR3 is 14 amino acids long. The CDR3 nucleotides read TGTGCCACCAGCAGAGGACAGGGAACCTACGAGCAGTACTTC. It encodes CATSRGQGTYEQYF.